A single sample is the source of the 19 T cell receptor beta chains below, sequenced in a study of blood T cell repertoires in COVID-19. Assay used: immunoSEQ multiplex PCR; TCRdb lists only in-frame clones, some missing. The sample includes about 230,000 clones, roughly 88% of them seen just once. Sequencing input: PBMCs or T cells enriched from blood (not recorded which). These receptor sequences come from a woman in her 40s with acute COVID-19.

The chain links TRBV11-2 to TRBJ1-1; a possible D gene is TRBD1 (5 bases). V was cut by 1 base and J by 5 bases, with 11 bases left in between. This CDR3 contains 14 residues. From germline, CDR1 is SGHAT and CDR2 FQNNGV. The CDR3 protein is CASSLADSGTEAFF. CDR3 bases: TGTGCCAGCAGCTTAGCTGACAGTGGGACTGAAGCTTTCTTT.

V is TRBV6-2 or TRBV6-3 and J is TRBJ2-5; 8 bases are shared with TRBD2. Trimming removed 0 bases from V and 5 bases from J; junction bases left unmatched: 8. This CDR3 region has 16 residues. Germline values: CDR1 MNHEY, CDR2 SVGEGT. Here the CDR3 reads CASSYSAQREIETQYF. As DNA, the CDR3 is TGTGCCAGCAGTTACTCGGCGCAGCGGGAGATCGAGACCCAGTACTTC.

CDR3 coding DNA: TGTGCCAGTAGTATCCCCCGGGGGGCAATGGGTGAAAAACTGTTTTTT. Residues: CASSIPRGAMGEKLFF. This chain uses TRBV19 with TRBJ1-4; D might be TRBD1 (6 bases). CDR1 is LNHDA, CDR2 SQIVND, per germline (reference sequence). The CDR3 runs 16 residues. With 3 bases removed from V and 7 bases from J, the gap between germline ends came to 18 bases. Based on the CDR3 plus reference TRBV19 and TRBJ1-4, the full variable domain is DGGITQSPKYLFRKEGQNVTLSCEQNLNHDAMYWYRQDPGQGLRLIYYSQIVNDFQKGDIAEGYSVSREKKESFPLTVTSAQKNPTAFYLCASSIPRGAMGEKLFFGSGTQLSVL.

This clone was recorded once. The chain links TRBV5-1 to TRBJ2-1; 10 nucleotides match TRBD1. Losses at the gene ends were 2 bases for V and 3 bases for J; bases not matched to a gene: 2. Germline CDR1 and CDR2: SGHRS and YFSETQ. The CDR3 extends over 15 amino acids. CDR3 sequence: CASSFGTGVYNEQFF. CDR3 sequence (DNA): TGCGCCAGCAGCTTTGGGACAGGGGTCTACAATGAGCAGTTCTTC.

The chain combines TRBV7-9 with TRBJ1-6; D not resolved. V shed 1 base and J shed 8 bases, with 15 bases lying between them. This CDR3 is built from 16 residues. Germline values: CDR1 SEHNR, CDR2 FQNEAQ (reference sequence). The CDR3 region has the DNA TGTGCCAGCAGCTTAGGTGGGTCGGGTGACGATTCACCCCTCCACTTT. Its translation is CASSLGGSGDDSPLHF.

The sample holds a few counts of this clone. V and J are TRBV4-2 and TRBJ2-1; 9 bases align to TRBD2. This CDR3 comprises 16 residues. Germline assignment: CDR1 LGHNA and CDR2 YNFKEQ. V gave up 0 bases and J gave up 3 bases; unmatched junction bases: 3. The CDR3 protein is CASSQEASGVYNEQFF. The CDR3 DNA reads TGTGCCAGCAGCCAAGAGGCTAGCGGGGTCTACAATGAGCAGTTCTTC.

J is TRBJ1-2 and V is TRBV29-1; D gene ambiguous. Deletions cut 0 bases from V and 10 bases from J, with 9 bases between. The length of the CDR3 is 11 residues. CDR1 and CDR2 (germline): SQVTM, ANQGSEA. The CDR3 reads CSVEDPGNYTF. CDR3 in DNA: TGCAGCGTTGAAGATCCGGGGAACTACACCTTC.

V usage is TRBV6-5 and J usage is TRBJ2-3; D gene unclear. The CDR3 spans 14 residues. The V end was cut by 2 bases, the J end by 2 bases, with 8 bases between. The germline V gene encodes CDR1 MNHEY and CDR2 SVGAGI. CDR3 nucleotides: TGTGCCAGCAGTTACCGTTCCCCCACAGATACGCAGTATTTT. Translation: CASSYRSPTDTQYF.

This clone was seen only once. The chain employs TRBV30 and TRBJ1-3; perhaps TRBD1 as D (6 bases). The CDR3 runs to 16 residues. V lost 0 bases and J lost 6, with 18 bases in between. The germline CDR1 and CDR2 sequences are GTSNPN and SVGIG (reference sequence). The CDR3 coding sequence is TGTGCCTGGAGTGTACTGCCCAGCGGGGGCGAAAACACCATATATTTT. It codes for CAWSVLPSGGENTIYF.

This chain uses TRBV12-5 with TRBJ1-6; D is undetermined. The CDR3 covers 13 residues. Germline V gene lookup returns CDR1 LGHNT and CDR2 FRNRAP. V was trimmed by 4 bases and J by 8 bases, leaving 9 bases between them. CDR3 in amino acids: CASGWTGDSPLHF. The CDR3 DNA is TGTGCTAGTGGTTGGACCGGGGATTCACCCCTCCACTTT.

This chain uses TRBV19 with TRBJ2-7, with 8 nucleotides matching TRBD1. The ends lost 3 bases at V and 6 bases at J; junction bases unmatched: 7. The CDR3 is made up of 14 amino acids. Germline CDR1 reads LNHDA; CDR2 reads SQIVND (reference sequence). DNA for the CDR3: TGTGCCAGTAGTATCTCAGGGGGCTGGGGCGAGCAGTACTTC. Protein: CASSISGGWGEQYF.

The gene calls are TRBV11-2 and TRBJ1-3; D remains ambiguous. Deletions cut 3 bases from V and 0 bases from J, with 9 bases between. Germline CDR1 is SGHAT and CDR2 is FQNNGV. This CDR3 has 15 residues. CDR3 amino acids: CASSFGPSSGNTIYF. The DNA of the CDR3 is TGTGCCAGCAGCTTTGGTCCCAGCTCTGGAAACACCATATATTTT.

The genes are TRBV18 and TRBJ2-7; tentatively, D is TRBD1 (5 bases). Deletions cut 3 bases from V and 0 bases from J, with 9 bases between. Germline V CDR1 and CDR2: KGHSH, LQKENI. CDR3 length equals 14 residues. The CDR3 coding sequence is TGTGCCAGCTCACCTTCAGGGTCCTCCTACGAGCAGTACTTC. The encoded protein is CASSPSGSSYEQYF.

The V gene is TRBV2, the J gene TRBJ2-7; D perhaps matches TRBD1 (6 bases). V was trimmed by 7 bases and J by 3 bases, leaving 13 bases between them. This CDR3 contains 13 residues. In germline, CDR1 is SNHLY, CDR2 FYNNEI. CDR3 protein: CASTLGDIYEQYV. DNA for the CDR3: TGTGCCAGCACCCTTGGGGACATCTACGAGCAGTACGTC.

The gene calls are TRBV4-2 and TRBJ1-2; D unclear. V shed 5 bases and J shed 0 bases, with 13 bases lying between them. The CDR3 runs 15 residues. CDR1 LGHNA and CDR2 YNFKEQ come from the germline V gene. CDR3 sequence (DNA): TGTGCCAGCAGCTCCAAAGCGGACCCTAACTATGGCTACACCTTC. Translating it yields CASSSKADPNYGYTF.

The V and J genes are TRBV19 and TRBJ1-3; D may be TRBD1 (6 bases). Between the trimmed V and J ends, which lost 4 bases and 2 bases, there was a span of 12 bases. The CDR3 totals 15 residues. Germline loops: CDR1 LNHDA, CDR2 SQIVND (reference sequence). CDR3 nucleotides: TGTGCCAGTAGTACAATCAGGACAGCTGGAAACACCATATATTTT. This encodes CASSTIRTAGNTIYF.

V and J are TRBV3-1 (or the pseudogene TRBV3-2) and TRBJ2-2; TRBD2 is a possible D gene (6 bases). Looked up from germline, CDR1 is LGHDT and CDR2 is YNNKEL (reference sequence). This CDR3 contains 15 residues. V was shortened by 1 base and J by 4 bases, with 10 bases between the two germline ends. CDR3 region: CASSQAGRGTGELFF. The CDR3 nucleotides are TGTGCCAGCAGCCAAGCCGGGAGAGGCACCGGGGAGCTGTTTTTT.

The V and J genes are TRBV24-1 and TRBJ2-5; D may be TRBD2 (6 bases). V lost 4 bases to trimming and J lost 5 bases, with 10 bases between them. Germline loops: CDR1 KGHDR, CDR2 SFDVKD. This CDR3 contains 13 residues. The CDR3 DNA is TGTGCCACCAGTGACCTTGGGGGGGAGACCCAGTACTTC. This codes for CATSDLGGETQYF.

The chain joins TRBV9 to TRBJ1-5; 7 nucleotides match TRBD1. V dropped 0 bases and J dropped 6; count of bases not matched to a gene: 3. CDR3 length: 14 residues. Germline V lookup: CDR1 SGDLS, CDR2 YYNGEE. The CDR3 nucleotides read TGTGCCAGCAGCGTAGATCAGGGGGTTCAGCCCCAGCATTTT. Amino acid sequence: CASSVDQGVQPQHF.